This T cell receptor beta chain stems from a study of blood T cell repertoires in COVID-19. The CDR3 extends over 16 amino acids. V lost 0 bases and J lost 6; bases outside the gene matches: 10. Germline lookup yields CDR1 SGHTA and CDR2 FQGNSA. Sequencing used immunoSEQ multiplex PCR; TCRdb keeps in-frame clones, though not all of them. Found here are around 99,000 clones, about 87% of them singletons; the top ten hold 5.5% to 8%. The chain employs TRBV7-2 and TRBJ1-1, with 7 bases fitting TRBD1. The sequence was collected from a woman between 50 and 59 years old with acute or convalescent COVID-19. Sequencing was performed on peripheral blood. CDR3 DNA: TGTGCCAGCAGCTTAGCCCCCGCGACAGGGATGGCTGAAGCTTTCTTT. The encoded protein is CASSLAPATGMAEAFF.